The next 31 T cell receptor beta chains were all read from a single sample in a study of T cells in Graves' hyperthyroidism and ophthalmopathy. Researchers took RNA transcripts and amplified the TCR beta CDR3 regions from them. The TCR CDR3 was amplified in a first-round RT-PCR using the HTBI primer set. TCRdb reanalysed the multiplex PCR reads using MiXCR and keeps one entry per CDR3 protein. The data hold 450,000 to 700,000 distinct CDR3 sequences, with 35% to 55% observed a single time. Sequencing input: peripheral blood or thyroid tissue (not recorded which). All receptors derive from an adult woman with Graves' disease, either hyperthyroidism or ophthalmopathy (not recorded which).

The rearrangement links TRBV7-9 to TRBJ2-2; no clear D gene. Trimming took off 1 base at V and 8 bases at J, with 8 bases between the two ends. CDR1 is SEHNR, CDR2 FQNEAQ, per germline (reference sequence). CDR3 length: 13 residues. CDR3 amino acids: CASSLVGEGELFF. DNA of the CDR3: TGTGCCAGCAGCTTAGTGGGCGAAGGGGAGCTGTTTTTT.

This clonotype was counted many times. The chain couples TRBV7-6 to TRBJ2-5, with D unclear. With 4 bases removed from V and 0 bases from J, the gap between germline ends came to 6 bases. The CDR3 is 13 residues long. Germline V gene sequence: CDR1 SGHVS, CDR2 FNYEAQ. CDR3 region: CASSYSYQETQYF. The CDR3 coding sequence is TGTGCCAGCAGCTATTCGTACCAAGAGACCCAGTACTTC.

This clonotype was found many times. This chain uses TRBV7-9 with TRBJ1-4; 9 positions match TRBD1. V lost 5 bases and J lost 8; bases outside the gene matches: 6. The CDR3 extends over 14 amino acids. CDR1 and CDR2 from the germline V gene are SEHNR and FQNEAQ (reference sequence). CDR3 amino acids: CASSLQGAIEKLFF. CDR3 bases: TGTGCCAGCAGCCTACAGGGGGCAATAGAAAAACTGTTTTTT.

The chain recombines TRBV7-2 with TRBJ1-2; D perhaps matches TRBD1 (5 bases). The V gene's germline CDR1 is SGHTA and CDR2 FQGNSA. Trimming cost V 1 base and J 7 bases, with 13 bases left between them. This CDR3 contains 14 residues. The CDR3 spells CASSLDRGAVGYTF. The CDR3 region has the DNA TGTGCCAGCAGCTTAGATCGAGGGGCAGTTGGCTACACCTTC.

The chain recombines TRBV20-1 with TRBJ1-2, with a weak D call TRBD1 (6 bases). The CDR3 loop spans 13 amino acids. The V end was cut by 3 bases, the J end by 4 bases, with 12 bases between. The germline CDR1 and CDR2 sequences are DFQATT and SNEGSKA (reference sequence). The CDR3 region has the DNA TGCAGTGCTAGTCACAGGGCCTCCTATGGCTACACCTTC. Translated, it gives CSASHRASYGYTF.

V and J are TRBV9 and TRBJ2-5, with D perhaps matching TRBD2 (5 bases). The germline V gene has CDR1 SGDLS and CDR2 YYNGEE. The V end was cut by 0 bases, the J end by 5 bases, with 14 bases between. CDR3 length: 15 residues. The CDR3: CASSVDSPWRETQYF. The CDR3 DNA sequence: TGTGCCAGCAGCGTAGACAGCCCGTGGAGGGAGACCCAGTACTTC.

The table lists this clonotype with a count of one. The chain links TRBV6-2 or TRBV6-3 to TRBJ1-3; possibly TRBD1 for D (6 bases). This CDR3 contains 16 residues. CDR1 is MNHEY and CDR2 is SVGEGT in the germline V gene. Trimming left V 8 bases short and J 0 bases short, with 17 bases between. This chain's CDR3 is CASGSDRSASGNTIYF. For the CDR3, the DNA is TGTGCCAGCGGCTCCGACAGGAGCGCCTCTGGAAACACCATATATTTT.

Only a few counts were recorded for this clonotype. The V call is TRBV30, the J call TRBJ2-7; perhaps TRBD2 as D (6 bases). Germline CDR1 GTSNPN, CDR2 SVGIG (reference sequence). The CDR3 spans 12 residues. V was pared by 0 bases and J by 5 bases, with 8 bases between. The CDR3 region is CAWSVIADEQYF. Here the CDR3 DNA reads TGTGCCTGGAGTGTGATAGCGGACGAGCAGTACTTC.

The rearrangement uses TRBV5-4 and TRBJ1-5; D call uncertain. The CDR3 is 9 residues long. V lost 4 bases and J lost 9, with 2 bases in between. The germline gives CDR1 SGHNT, CDR2 YYREEE (reference sequence). CDR3 nucleotide sequence: TGTGCCAGCAGCGGGCCCCAGCATTTT. As protein: CASSGPQHF.

This clonotype has a count of ten or more. V gene TRBV5-1 combines with J gene TRBJ2-5, with TRBD1 matching over 7 bases. This CDR3 spans 14 amino acids. With V trimmed by 0 bases and J by 1 base, 0 bases remained unmatched. Germline CDR1 and CDR2: SGHRS and YFSETQ. The DNA of the CDR3 is TGCGCCAGCAGCTTGGGGGACAGCCAAGAGACCCAGTACTTC. This sequence encodes CASSLGDSQETQYF.

The chain recombines TRBV12-3 or TRBV12-4 with TRBJ2-6, with a weak D call TRBD1 (5 bases). V lost 6 bases and J lost 11, with 17 bases in between. The CDR3 loop spans 14 amino acids. CDR3 sequence reads: CASRTQGVTYVLTF. The CDR3 nucleotides read TGTGCCAGCAGGACCCAAGGGGTGACCTACGTCCTGACTTTC.

In its sample, this clonotype was seen many times. The chain joins TRBV5-1 to TRBJ1-2; 9 positions agree with TRBD1. The CDR3 totals 14 residues. Germline CDR1 reads SGHRS; CDR2 reads YFSETQ. Unmatched junction bases numbered 5, after V lost 3 bases and J lost 5 bases. CDR3 residues: CASSSDRGGYGYTF. DNA of the CDR3: TGCGCCAGCAGCTCGGACAGGGGAGGGTATGGCTACACCTTC.

In its sample, this clonotype was seen many times. The chain carries TRBV5-1 and TRBJ2-7; D gene ambiguous. V was pared by 5 bases and J by 1 base, with 10 bases between. The CDR3 has 13 residues. Looked up from germline, CDR1 is SGHRS and CDR2 is YFSETQ. CDR3 region: CASSYQPSYEQYF. CDR3 nucleotide sequence: TGCGCCAGCAGTTACCAACCGTCCTACGAGCAGTACTTC.

This clonotype was seen only once. The chain combines TRBV15 with TRBJ2-7; D perhaps matches TRBD2 (5 bases). This CDR3 contains 18 residues. Per the germline V gene, CDR1 is LNHNV and CDR2 is YYDKDF (reference sequence). The germline V and J ends were trimmed by 4 bases and 0 bases, with 22 bases remaining between them. CDR3 in amino acids: CATSTGMAGRQISYEQYF. The DNA of the CDR3 is TGTGCCACCAGCACGGGAATGGCGGGCCGTCAGATCTCCTACGAGCAGTACTTC.

This clonotype was seen repeatedly, ten times or more. V gene TRBV6-1 combines with J gene TRBJ2-3; 8 nucleotides line up with TRBD1. With V trimmed by 4 bases and J by 6 bases, 0 bases remained unmatched. This CDR3 is built from 12 residues. CDR1 is MNHNS and CDR2 is SASEGT in the germline V gene. The CDR3 DNA sequence: TGTGCCAGCAGTGGACAGGGGGATACGCAGTATTTT. Translated: CASSGQGDTQYF.

This clonotype was counted only a few times. The chain joins TRBV18 to TRBJ2-7; 7 nucleotides agree with TRBD1. This CDR3 is 15 amino acids long. V dropped 0 bases and J dropped 6; count of bases not matched to a gene: 8. Germline values: CDR1 KGHSH, CDR2 LQKENI. The CDR3 DNA follows: TGTGCCAGCTCACCACCGAGGGACAGTTCTCCCGAGCAGTACTTC. This encodes CASSPPRDSSPEQYF.

The sample holds one count of this clonotype. This chain joins TRBV5-6 and TRBJ1-1, with D unresolved. Trimming shortened V by 5 bases and J by 0 bases, and 14 bases separated the two germline ends. CDR1 and CDR2 (germline): SGHDT, YYEEEE. The CDR3 sequence is 15 residues long. The CDR3 nucleotides read TGTGCCAGCAGACTTAGGGCAGACCTGAACACTGAAGCTTTCTTT. This gives the protein CASRLRADLNTEAFF.

In its sample, this clonotype was seen many times. Here the CDR3 DNA reads TGTGCCAGCAGCTTAGGTAGCGGGAGGGCCGACGGGGAGCTGTTTTTT. Translation gives CASSLGSGRADGELFF. V and J are TRBV7-2 and TRBJ2-2; TRBD2 agrees at 11 bases. V was pared by 1 base and J by 7 bases, with 5 bases of the junction left unmatched. This CDR3 region has 16 residues. CDR1 and CDR2 from the germline V gene are SGHTA and FQGNSA.

This clonotype was observed many times. The chain joins TRBV19 to TRBJ1-5; no reliable D call. The CDR3 is made up of 13 amino acids. V gave up 1 base and J gave up 6 bases, with 7 bases separating them. Germline V gene data show CDR1 as LNHDA and CDR2 as SQIVND (reference sequence). CDR3 protein: CASSIAWGQPQHF. The CDR3 nucleotides read TGTGCCAGTAGTATAGCGTGGGGTCAGCCCCAGCATTTT.

This clonotype was recorded at least ten times. V usage is TRBV2 and J usage is TRBJ1-1, with D uncertain. V gave up 1 base and J gave up 4 bases, with 13 bases separating them. CDR1 is SNHLY and CDR2 is FYNNEI in the germline V gene. The CDR3 sequence is 15 residues long. The CDR3 reads CASSEDVGGGTEAFF. CDR3 DNA: TGTGCCAGCAGTGAAGATGTGGGCGGAGGCACTGAAGCTTTCTTT.

This clonotype was seen a handful of times. The chain links TRBV3-1 to TRBJ1-1; TRBD1 aligns across 8 bases. The CDR3 has 15 residues. CDR1 is LGHDT, CDR2 YNNKEL, per germline (reference sequence). With 0 bases clipped from V and 7 bases from J, the junction kept 7 bases outside the gene matches. DNA of the CDR3: TGTGCCAGCAGCCAAGAAAGCAGGGGGCACATTGAAGCTTTCTTT. Translation gives CASSQESRGHIEAFF.

The rearrangement links TRBV5-5 to TRBJ2-5; D not resolved. CDR3 length: 13 amino acids. The germline gives CDR1 SGHKS, CDR2 YYEKEE (reference sequence). The V end lost 0 bases, the J end lost 5 bases, and 8 bases lay between the germline ends. The CDR3 sequence is CASSLAGSETQYF. The CDR3 DNA reads TGTGCCAGCAGCTTGGCGGGCTCGGAGACCCAGTACTTC.

This chain uses TRBV27 with TRBJ2-7; the D gene is possibly TRBD2 (5 bases). The ends were cut back, 2 bases at V and 5 bases at J, with 10 bases in the middle. The CDR3 sequence is 13 residues long. The germline CDR1 and CDR2 sequences are MNHEY and SMNVEV (reference sequence). CDR3 amino acids: CASSLPGMNEQYF. In DNA, the CDR3 is TGTGCCAGCAGTTTACCGGGGATGAACGAGCAGTACTTC.

The V call is TRBV7-2, the J call TRBJ2-5, with 8 bases that match TRBD1. V trimming: 5 bases; J trimming: 1 base; junction bases outside the gene matches: 9. Looked up from germline, CDR1 is SGHTA and CDR2 is FQGNSA. The CDR3 is 16 amino acids. Written as DNA, the CDR3 is TGTGCCAGCAGCGTCGGACAGGGACAATCCCAAGAGACCCAGTACTTC. It codes for CASSVGQGQSQETQYF.

The chain has TRBV15 and TRBJ2-3; D remains unclear. The CDR3 contains 13 residues. The germline V and J ends were trimmed by 3 bases and 1 base, with 5 bases remaining between them. Germline CDR1 and CDR2: LNHNV and YYDKDF (reference sequence). In DNA form, the CDR3 reads TGTGCCACCAGCAGCCGAGGCACAGATACGCAGTATTTT. The encoded protein is CATSSRGTDTQYF.

V and J are TRBV7-9 and TRBJ1-5; the D is unclear. CDR3 length: 15 residues. Trimming shortened V by 5 bases and J by 3 bases, and 14 bases separated the two germline ends. CDR1 is SEHNR, CDR2 FQNEAQ, per germline (reference sequence). The CDR3 DNA reads as TGTGCCAGCAGCCCCGGATCCGCGAACAATCAGCCCCAGCATTTT. Protein product: CASSPGSANNQPQHF. The complete variable domain, with remaining parts taken from reference TRBV7-9 and TRBJ1-5, reads DTGVSQNPRHKITKRGQNVTFRCDPISEHNRLYWYRQTLGQGPEFLTYFQNEAQLEKSRLLSDRFSAERPKGSFSTLEIQRTEQGDSAMYLCASSPGSANNQPQHFGDGTRLSIL.

As regards this clonotype: The germline gene is not matched at one end of the junction; a read error may be the cause. In DNA, the CDR3 is TGTGCCAGCAGTATAGGGTCCCTATACAATGGGCAGTTCTTC. The encoded protein is CASSIGSLYNGQFF. This chain connects TRBV7-3 to TRBJ2-1; D remains unclear. The CDR3 totals 14 residues. Germline V gene lookup returns CDR1 SGHTA and CDR2 FQGTGA.

This clonotype has only one observation. The chain joins TRBV19 to TRBJ2-5; 7 bases are a match to TRBD2. The junction had 6 bases not matched to a gene; V was cut back by 3 bases and J by 5 bases. Germline V gene sequence: CDR1 LNHDA, CDR2 SQIVND (reference sequence). There are 14 residues in the CDR3. CDR3 region: CASSIWASGETQYF. CDR3 nucleotide sequence: TGTGCCAGTAGTATTTGGGCTAGCGGCGAGACCCAGTACTTC. The full variable domain, in which reference TRBV19 and TRBJ2-5 provide the parts outside the CDR3, is DGGITQSPKYLFRKEGQNVTLSCEQNLNHDAMYWYRQDPGQGLRLIYYSQIVNDFQKGDIAEGYSVSREKKESFPLTVTSAQKNPTAFYLCASSIWASGETQYFGPGTRLLVL.

A note on this clonotype: A read error may explain this, as a much larger clone is one base away. J is TRBJ2-5 and V is TRBV27, with 13 bases fitting TRBD2. J lost 5 bases, V lost 7 bases, and 10 bases had no gene match. The CDR3 is 16 residues long. In germline, CDR1 is MNHEY, CDR2 SMNVEV (reference sequence). The CDR3 sequence: CASIVRLAGGRETQYF. The CDR3 DNA is TGTGCCAGCATTGTTCGACTAGCGGGAGGCAGGGAGACCCAGTACTTC.

The chain is built from TRBV5-1 and TRBJ2-5, with D possibly TRBD1 on 5 matching bases. CDR3 size: 13 residues. CDR1 SGHRS and CDR2 YFSETQ come from the germline V gene. V lost 4 bases and J 3 bases, leaving 10 bases between the germline ends. The CDR3 region has the DNA TGCGCCAGCAGCGTCAGGGCGGAAGAGACCCAGTACTTC. Residues: CASSVRAEETQYF.

This clonotype was observed a few times. This chain connects TRBV7-2 to TRBJ1-1; the D is unclear. The germline V gene encodes CDR1 SGHTA and CDR2 FQGNSA. This CDR3 has 13 residues. V was trimmed by 5 bases and J by 1 base, leaving 8 bases between them. The CDR3 nucleotides are TGTGCCAGCAGCAAGTTACAGAACACTGAAGCTTTCTTT. It yields the protein CASSKLQNTEAFF. The full variable domain, in which reference TRBV7-2 and TRBJ1-1 provide the parts outside the CDR3, is GAGVSQSPSNKVTEKGKDVELRCDPISGHTALYWYRQSLGQGLEFLIYFQGNSAPDKSGLPSDRFSAERTGGSVSTLTIQRTQQEDSAVYLCASSKLQNTEAFFGQGTRLTVV.